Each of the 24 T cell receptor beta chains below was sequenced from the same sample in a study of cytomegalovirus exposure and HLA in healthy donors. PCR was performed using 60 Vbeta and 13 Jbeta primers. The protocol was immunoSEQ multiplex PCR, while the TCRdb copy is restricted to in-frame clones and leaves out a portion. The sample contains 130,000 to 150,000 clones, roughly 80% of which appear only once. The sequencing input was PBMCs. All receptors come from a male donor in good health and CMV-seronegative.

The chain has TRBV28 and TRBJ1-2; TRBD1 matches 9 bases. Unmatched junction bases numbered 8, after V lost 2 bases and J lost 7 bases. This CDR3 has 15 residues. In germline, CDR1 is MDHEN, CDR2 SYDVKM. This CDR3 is CASSLPGTGWGGYTF. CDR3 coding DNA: TGTGCCAGCAGTTTACCCGGGACAGGGTGGGGTGGCTACACCTTC.

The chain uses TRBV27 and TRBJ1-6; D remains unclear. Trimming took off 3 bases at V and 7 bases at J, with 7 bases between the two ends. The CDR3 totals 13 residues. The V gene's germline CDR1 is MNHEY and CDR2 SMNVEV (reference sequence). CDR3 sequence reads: CASSLTENSPLHF. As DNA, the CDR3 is TGTGCCAGCAGTTTGACGGAGAATTCACCCCTCCACTTT.

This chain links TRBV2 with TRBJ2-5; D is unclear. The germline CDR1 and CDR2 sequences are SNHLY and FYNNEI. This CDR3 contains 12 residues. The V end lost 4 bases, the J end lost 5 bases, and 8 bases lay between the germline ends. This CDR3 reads CASSVSTETQYF. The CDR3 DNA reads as TGTGCCAGCAGTGTTAGTACGGAGACCCAGTACTTC.

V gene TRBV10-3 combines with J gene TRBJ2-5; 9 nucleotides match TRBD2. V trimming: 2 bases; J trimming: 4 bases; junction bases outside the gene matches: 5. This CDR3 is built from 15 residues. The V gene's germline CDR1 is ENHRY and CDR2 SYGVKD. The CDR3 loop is CAISEPLAGVETQYF. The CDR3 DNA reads TGTGCCATCAGTGAGCCCTTAGCGGGGGTAGAGACCCAGTACTTC.

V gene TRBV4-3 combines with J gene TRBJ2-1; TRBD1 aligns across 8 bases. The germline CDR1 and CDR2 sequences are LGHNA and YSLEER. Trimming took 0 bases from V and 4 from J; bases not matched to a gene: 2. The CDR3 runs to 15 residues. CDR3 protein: CASSQDRDRYNEQFF. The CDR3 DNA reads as TGCGCCAGCAGCCAAGATAGGGACAGGTACAATGAGCAGTTCTTC.

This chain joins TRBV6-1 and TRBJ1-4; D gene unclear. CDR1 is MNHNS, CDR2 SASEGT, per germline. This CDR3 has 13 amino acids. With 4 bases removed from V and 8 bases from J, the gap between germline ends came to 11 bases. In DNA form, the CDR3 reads TGTGCCAGCAGTGGACGCACGGAGGAAAAACTGTTTTTT. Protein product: CASSGRTEEKLFF.

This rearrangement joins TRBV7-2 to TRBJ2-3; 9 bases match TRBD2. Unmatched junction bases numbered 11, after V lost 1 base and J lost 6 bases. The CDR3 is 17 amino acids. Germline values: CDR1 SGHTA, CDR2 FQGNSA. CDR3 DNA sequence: TGTGCCAGCAGCTTAGTAAAGAGCGGGGGGCCGAGGGATACGCAGTATTTT. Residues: CASSLVKSGGPRDTQYF. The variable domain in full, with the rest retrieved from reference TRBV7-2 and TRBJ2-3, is GAGVSQSPSNKVTEKGKDVELRCDPISGHTALYWYRQSLGQGLEFLIYFQGNSAPDKSGLPSDRFSAERTGGSVSTLTIQRTQQEDSAVYLCASSLVKSGGPRDTQYFGPGTRLTVL.

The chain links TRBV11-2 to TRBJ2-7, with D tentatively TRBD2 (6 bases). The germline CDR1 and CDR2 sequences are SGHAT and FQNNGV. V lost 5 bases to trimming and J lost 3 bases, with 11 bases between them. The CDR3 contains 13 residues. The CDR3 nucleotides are TGTGCCAGCAGCACGGAGGGATACTACGAGCAGTACTTC. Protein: CASSTEGYYEQYF.

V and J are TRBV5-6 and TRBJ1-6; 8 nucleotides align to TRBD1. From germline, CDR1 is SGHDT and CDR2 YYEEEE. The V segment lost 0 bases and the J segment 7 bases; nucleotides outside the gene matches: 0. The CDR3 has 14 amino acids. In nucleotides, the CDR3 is TGTGCCAGCAGCTTGGGGACAGGGAATTCACCCCTCCACTTT. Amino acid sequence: CASSLGTGNSPLHF.

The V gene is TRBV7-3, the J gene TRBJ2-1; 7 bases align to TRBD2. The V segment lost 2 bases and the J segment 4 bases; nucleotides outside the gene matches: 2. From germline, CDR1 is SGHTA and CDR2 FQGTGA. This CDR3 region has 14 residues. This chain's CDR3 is CASSLGGEYNEQFF. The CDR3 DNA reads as TGTGCCAGCAGCTTAGGGGGGGAGTACAATGAGCAGTTCTTC.

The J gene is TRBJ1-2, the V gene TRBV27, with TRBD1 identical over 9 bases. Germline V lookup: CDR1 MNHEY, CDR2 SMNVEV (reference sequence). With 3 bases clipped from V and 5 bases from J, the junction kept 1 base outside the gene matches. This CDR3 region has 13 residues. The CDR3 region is CASSLGTGYGYTF. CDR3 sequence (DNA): TGTGCCAGCAGTTTGGGGACAGGGTATGGCTACACCTTC.

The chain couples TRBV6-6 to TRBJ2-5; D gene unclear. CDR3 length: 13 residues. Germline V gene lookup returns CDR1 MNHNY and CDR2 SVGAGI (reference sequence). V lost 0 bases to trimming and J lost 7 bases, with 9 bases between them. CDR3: CASSYSPSGTQYF. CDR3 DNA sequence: TGTGCCAGCAGTTACTCGCCTAGTGGGACCCAGTACTTC.

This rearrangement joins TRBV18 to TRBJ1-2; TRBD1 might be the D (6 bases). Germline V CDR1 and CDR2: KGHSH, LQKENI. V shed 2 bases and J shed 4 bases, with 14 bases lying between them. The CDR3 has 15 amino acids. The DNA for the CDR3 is TGTGCCAGCTCACCAAGAGAAGGGGGATTCTATGGCTACACCTTC. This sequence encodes CASSPREGGFYGYTF.

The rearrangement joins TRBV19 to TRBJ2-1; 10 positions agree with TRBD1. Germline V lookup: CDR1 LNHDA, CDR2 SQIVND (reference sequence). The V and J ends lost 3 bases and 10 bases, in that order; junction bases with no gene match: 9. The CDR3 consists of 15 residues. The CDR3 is CASSMPGTGVGEQFF. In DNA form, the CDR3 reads TGTGCCAGTAGTATGCCCGGGACAGGGGTCGGAGAGCAGTTCTTC.

CDR3 residues: CASRPEGLTNTEAFF. The CDR3 coding sequence is TGTGCCAGCAGACCGGAGGGGCTGACGAACACTGAAGCTTTCTTT. The chain uses TRBV5-8 and TRBJ1-1; possible D gene TRBD1, 5 bases. The germline V gene encodes CDR1 SGHTS and CDR2 YDEGEE. This CDR3 is built from 15 residues. V lost 5 bases, J lost 1 base, and 15 bases lay in between.

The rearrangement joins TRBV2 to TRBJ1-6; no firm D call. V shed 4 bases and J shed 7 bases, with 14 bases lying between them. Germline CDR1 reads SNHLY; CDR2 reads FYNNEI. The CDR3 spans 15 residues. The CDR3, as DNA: TGTGCCAGCAGTGTTTCGCAGGCTGGGAATTCACCCCTCCACTTT. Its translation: CASSVSQAGNSPLHF. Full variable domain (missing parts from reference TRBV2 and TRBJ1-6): EPEVTQTPSHQVTQMGQEVILRCVPISNHLYFYWYRQILGQKVEFLVSFYNNEISEKSEIFDDQFSVERPDGSNFTLKIRSTKLEDSAMYFCASSVSQAGNSPLHFGNGTRLTVT.

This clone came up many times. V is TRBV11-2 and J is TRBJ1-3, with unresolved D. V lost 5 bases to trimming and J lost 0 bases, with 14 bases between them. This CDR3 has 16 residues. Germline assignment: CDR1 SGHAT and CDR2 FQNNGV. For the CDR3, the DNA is TGTGCCAGCAGCCCGCCCCAACGGGGCTCTGGAAACACCATATATTTT. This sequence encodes CASSPPQRGSGNTIYF.

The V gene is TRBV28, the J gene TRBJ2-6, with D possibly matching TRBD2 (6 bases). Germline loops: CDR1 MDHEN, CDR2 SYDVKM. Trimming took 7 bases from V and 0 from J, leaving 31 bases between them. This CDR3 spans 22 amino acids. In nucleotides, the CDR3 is TGTGCCAGCACCATCGCCGGGGGATCGGACACCCTAGGGGTCTCTGGGGCCAACGTCCTGACTTTC. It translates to CASTIAGGSDTLGVSGANVLTF.

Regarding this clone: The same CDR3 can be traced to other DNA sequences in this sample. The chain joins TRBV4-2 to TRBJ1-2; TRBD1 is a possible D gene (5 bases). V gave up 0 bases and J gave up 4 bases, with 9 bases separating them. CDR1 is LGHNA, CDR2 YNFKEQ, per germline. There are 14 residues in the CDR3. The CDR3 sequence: CASSQDTGFYGYTF. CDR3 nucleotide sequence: TGTGCCAGCAGCCAAGATACAGGCTTCTATGGCTACACCTTC.

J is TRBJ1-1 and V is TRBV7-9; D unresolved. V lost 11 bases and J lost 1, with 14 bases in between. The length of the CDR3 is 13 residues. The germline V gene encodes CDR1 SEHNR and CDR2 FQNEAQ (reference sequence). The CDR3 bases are TGTGCCGCTATGAGAGGAGAGAACACTGAAGCTTTCTTT. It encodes CAAMRGENTEAFF.

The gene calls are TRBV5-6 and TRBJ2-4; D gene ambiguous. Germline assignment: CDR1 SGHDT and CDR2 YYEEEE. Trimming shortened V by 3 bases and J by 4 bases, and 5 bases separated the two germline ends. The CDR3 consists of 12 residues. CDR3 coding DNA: TGTGCCAGCAGCTCCAGTAAAAACATTCAGTACTTC. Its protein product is CASSSSKNIQYF.

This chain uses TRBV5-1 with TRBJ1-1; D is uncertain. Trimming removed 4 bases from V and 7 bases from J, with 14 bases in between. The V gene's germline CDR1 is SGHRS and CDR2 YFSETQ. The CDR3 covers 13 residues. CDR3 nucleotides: TGCGCCAGCAGCGCCGGAGATTTAAGTGAAGCTTTCTTT. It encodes CASSAGDLSEAFF. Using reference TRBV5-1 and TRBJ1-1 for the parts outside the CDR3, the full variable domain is KAGVTQTPRYLIKTRGQQVTLSCSPISGHRSVSWYQQTPGQGLQFLFEYFSETQRNKGNFPGRFSGRQFSNSRSEMNVSTLELGDSALYLCASSAGDLSEAFFGQGTRLTVV.

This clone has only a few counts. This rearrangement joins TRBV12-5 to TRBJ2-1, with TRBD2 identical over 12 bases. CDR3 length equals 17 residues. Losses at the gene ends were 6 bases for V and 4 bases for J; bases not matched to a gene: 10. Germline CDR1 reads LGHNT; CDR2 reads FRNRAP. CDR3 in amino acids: CASGPMPTSGGYNEQFF. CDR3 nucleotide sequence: TGTGCTAGTGGGCCGATGCCTACTAGCGGGGGGTACAATGAGCAGTTCTTC.

CDR3 amino acids: CASSFSGGEKTQYF. DNA for the CDR3: TGTGCCAGCAGCTTCAGCGGGGGCGAAAAGACCCAGTACTTC. The gene calls are TRBV7-9 and TRBJ2-5; 8 nucleotides agree with TRBD2. The CDR3 extends over 14 amino acids. Losses at the gene ends were 3 bases for V and 6 bases for J; bases not matched to a gene: 6. Germline V gives CDR1 SEHNR, CDR2 FQNEAQ (reference sequence).